This T cell receptor (beta chain) was obtained from a study of T cell responses to AZD1222 COVID-19 vaccine listed by TCRdb under 2021. Regarding the study in general: AZD1222 recipients given second doses at about 4 weeks or at about 12 weeks were pooled, since spike-specific TCR depth and breadth were not found to differ between the two schedules. Trial participants were enrolled by age into 18-55, 56-69 and 70-plus year subgroups, with approximately 150, 30 and 60 TCR-sequenced participants respectively. A total of over 230 trial participants underwent TCR sequencing, of whom about 210 received two doses of AZD1222 and about 25 received two doses of the MenACWY control vaccine. Beyond this particular receptor, the publication reports: Conclusions about previously exposed vaccinees were limited because only six or seven AZD1222 recipients were SARS-CoV-2 seropositive at baseline. Epitopes outside the regions mutated in the B.1.351 and B.1.1.7 variants were reportedly recognized by nearly half of the unique spike-specific TCRs. A significant rise in spike-specific TCR breadth and depth was observed after two AZD1222 doses relative to day 0 and relative to MenACWY recipients. Participants were mostly white British, with more females than males. The authors suggested clonal diversity may have been underestimated. CD4 TCRs associated with the vaccine covered the entire spike protein, and the dominant responses were in regions 160-218 and 743-854. The 56-69-year group was small, and its depth increase did not reach significance, likely because of low power. Because no samples from the day 14 peak response were available, repertoires could be characterized only after the peak T cell response.

The CDR3 regions of human TCRbeta chains were analyzed by immunosequencing. In the original analysis: Repertoire TCRs were matched against a reference library of SARS-CoV-2-specific TCRs generated with the MIRA antigen-specificity platform. Breadth was defined as the fraction of unique TCRs that were SARS-CoV-2-associated, and depth was defined as the fraction of total T cells that were SARS-CoV-2-associated. Using the MIRA data, each spike-specific TCR was assigned both to the spike region to which the TCR was reactive and to a CD4 or CD8 class. Log10-transformed breadth and depth values were compared by one-way ANOVA with Sidak's multiple comparisons tests. Entries here come from immuneACCESS through TCRdb and include only in-frame sequences with V and J called. Some clones fail to appear in such tables; in the studies checked, an unresolved V gene covers under half of the shortfall, and the cause of the remainder is unknown. D and trimming come from the DNA, and the V and J calls and clone size come from that table. The sample table shows fewer than 150,000 clones, and 85% to 95% are seen once. The top ten clonotypes cover more than 0.7% of the sample.

A word on this clone: This receptor's antigen is unknown. No much larger clone is present one base from it, and per-base qualities are unavailable.

V gives up 3 bases and J gives up 5 bases, and the segment between their germline ends measures 8 bases. Counted from cysteine to phenylalanine, this CDR3 has 12 amino acids. Of all the DNA, just the CDR3 is kept, 36 bases in frame from base 1. The germline V gene encodes CDR1 SGDLS and CDR2 YYNGEE. The time point label for this specimen denotes: baseline before first vaccination. Vaccinee samples were obtained from the UK trials COV001 and COV002, which included a single-blind randomized controlled phase 2/3 trial of AZD1222 (ChAdOx1 nCoV-19) in healthy adults. Trial participant PBMC samples were collected at day 0 and day 28 after the second dose for TCRbeta chain sequencing.

This sequence uses TRBV9 and TRBJ1-2, with an unclear D gene assignment. This receptor was identified in an adult in good health. The sequences come from peripheral blood, collected on day 0 of AZD1222 vaccination. The CDR3 corresponds to CASSADEYGYTF. The base sequence is TGTGCCAGCAGCGCGGATGAATATGGCTACACCTTC. Outside the CDR3, residues come from the reference TRBV9 and TRBJ1-2 proteins, so the full variable domain is: DSGVTQTPKHLITATGQRVTLRCSPRSGDLSVYWYQQSLDQGLQFLIQYYNGEERAKGNILERFSAQQFPDLHSELNLSSLELGDSALYFCASSADEYGYTFGSGTRLTVV.